This T cell receptor (beta chain) was recovered during a study of T-cell memory formation after mild COVID-19. General study results and limits: Memory from before infection featured some responding clones, which suggests cross-reactive memory joined. Day 15 to 85 contracting clones showed balanced CD4/CD8; later expanders leaned CD4+.

Germline loops: CDR1 DFQATT, CDR2 SNEGSKA (reference sequence). The CDR3 extends over 18 amino acids. Trimming took 2 bases from V and 1 from J; bases not matched to a gene: 11. TCRdb recomputed calls from the 5' RACE reads with MiXCR, one row per CDR3 protein. Of some 110,000 distinct CDR3 sequences detected, approximately 13% appear once; the ten largest clones hold roughly 30%. This clonotype was seen repeatedly, ten times or more. No antigen is known for it. This TCR was sampled from an adult woman who had mild COVID-19 (a few samples of this study predate the infection). Cell type and time point are not known. The sample comprised PBMCs or a T cell subset sorted from them (not recorded which). The rearrangement joins TRBV20-1 to TRBJ2-5; 12 nucleotides match TRBD2. The CDR3 nucleotides are TGCAGTGCTAGAATCCTTCGAGGACTAGCGGGACCCCAAGAGACCCAGTACTTC. Translated, it gives CSARILRGLAGPQETQYF.